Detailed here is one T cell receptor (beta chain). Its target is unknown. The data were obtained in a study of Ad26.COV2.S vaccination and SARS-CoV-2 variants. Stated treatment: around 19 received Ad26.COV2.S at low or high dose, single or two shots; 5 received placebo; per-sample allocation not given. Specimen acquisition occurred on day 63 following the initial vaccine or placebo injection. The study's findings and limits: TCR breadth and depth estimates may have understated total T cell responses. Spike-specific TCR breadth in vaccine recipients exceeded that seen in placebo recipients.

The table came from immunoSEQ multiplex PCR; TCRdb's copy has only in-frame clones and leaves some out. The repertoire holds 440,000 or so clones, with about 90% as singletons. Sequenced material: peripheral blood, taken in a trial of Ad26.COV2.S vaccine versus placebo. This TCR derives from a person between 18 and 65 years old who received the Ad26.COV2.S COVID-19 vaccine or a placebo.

The CDR3 DNA sequence: TGCGCCAGCAGCCAAGACGGGACAGCAAATTCACCCCTCCACTTT. Amino acids: CASSQDGTANSPLHF. The chain has TRBV4-3 and TRBJ1-6, with 7 bases identical to TRBD1. The germline V gene has CDR1 LGHNA and CDR2 YSLEER. The CDR3 extends over 15 amino acids. Trimming at V came to 0 bases and at J to 7 bases, leaving 3 bases not matched to a gene.